The 29 T cell receptor beta chains in this list originate from one sample, sequenced in a study of tumor-infiltrating lymphocytes in primary liver carcinoma. A primer matching the constant region was used to make TCR beta cDNA from 450 to 550 ng of total RNA. ARM-PCR was slightly modified, and three nested multiplex PCR rounds with it gave rise to the TCR beta libraries. Researchers ran the first two PCR rounds for 10 cycles each with TRBV1-TRBV30 forward primers and a C-beta reverse primer. From the multiplex PCR reads, TCRdb called clonotypes with MiXCR, one entry per CDR3 protein. The table includes approximately 330,000 distinct CDR3 sequences, roughly 61% detected once. Blood RNA originated from unsorted whole blood, with germline DNA additionally extracted. Sequenced input: peripheral blood. These receptors were taken from a middle-aged man with primary liver carcinoma and hepatitis B virus infection.

To note about this clonotype: A much bigger clone sits one base away, suggesting this may be a read error. The chain joins TRBV11-2 to TRBJ2-7, with 7 bases aligning to TRBD1. In germline, CDR1 is SGHAT, CDR2 FQNNGV. The CDR3 length is 12 residues. The CDR3 sequence is CTSRPGGYERYF. In nucleotides, the CDR3 is TGTACCAGCAGGCCAGGGGGATACGAGCGGTACTTC. Full variable domain (rest looked up from reference TRBV11-2 and TRBJ2-7): EAGVAQSPRYKIIEKRQSVAFWCNPISGHATLYWYQQILGQGPKLLIQFQNNGVVDDSQLPKDRFSAERLKGVDSTLKIQPAKLEDSAVYLCTSRPGGYERYFGPGTRLTVT.

The chain uses TRBV7-9 and TRBJ2-1; TRBD2 matches at 12 bases. The CDR3 length is 15 residues. Germline V gene sequence: CDR1 SEHNR, CDR2 FQNEAQ (reference sequence). V was clipped by 5 bases and J by 5 bases; unmatched bases: 4. The chain's CDR3 is CASSPRLAGDNEQFF. The CDR3 DNA reads as TGTGCCAGCAGCCCCAGACTAGCGGGAGACAATGAGCAGTTCTTC.

Note on this clonotype: An end of the junction differs from the germline gene, which may be a read error. The gene calls are TRBV11-2 and TRBJ2-5, with D possibly matching TRBD1 (6 bases). Looked up from germline, CDR1 is SGHAT and CDR2 is FQNNGV. The CDR3 sequence is 14 residues long. CDR3 DNA sequence: TGTGCCAGCACCTTAGGGACAAACCAAGAGACCCAATACTTC. This encodes CASTLGTNQETQYF.

This clonotype showed up many times. The chain has TRBV11-2 and TRBJ2-7; no reliable D call. This CDR3 has 14 amino acids. Germline loops: CDR1 SGHAT, CDR2 FQNNGV. Trimming took off 0 bases at V and 1 base at J, with 7 bases between the two ends. CDR3: CASSLDTASYEQYF. CDR3 DNA sequence: TGTGCCAGCAGCTTAGATACAGCTTCCTACGAGCAGTACTTC.

A note on this clonotype: One junction end disagrees with the germline gene, perhaps due to a read error. The chain joins TRBV11-2 to TRBJ2-7; D is possibly TRBD1 (6 bases). CDR1 is SGHAT and CDR2 is FQNNGV in the germline V gene. The CDR3 covers 15 residues. The CDR3 sequence is CASSPGARGSHEQCF. The DNA for the CDR3 is TGTGCCAGCAGCCCAGGGGCCAGGGGTTCACACGAGCAGTGCTTC.

With respect to this clonotype: Since a much larger clone is just one base distant, this may be a read error. This chain connects TRBV12-3 or TRBV12-4 to TRBJ2-7; 11 bases agree with TRBD2. CDR3 size: 13 residues. The V segment lost 10 bases and the J segment 2 bases; nucleotides outside the gene matches: 4. The DNA of the CDR3 is TGTGCCAACCGACTAGCGGGAACCTACGAGCAGTACTTC. Protein product: CANRLAGTYEQYF.

To note about this clonotype: Since a much larger clone is just one base distant, this may be a read error. The CDR3 DNA reads as TGTGCCAGCAGTTACTGGGACAGGTTCTACGAGCAGTACTTC. It translates to CASSYWDRFYEQYF. The rearrangement joins TRBV6-6 to TRBJ2-7; 8 bases are a match to TRBD1. This CDR3 is built from 14 residues. In germline, CDR1 is MNHNY, CDR2 SVGAGI (reference sequence). The J segment lost 3 bases and the V segment lost 1 base, leaving 2 bases of the junction unmatched.

Details on this clonotype: A read error may account for a junction end that differs from germline. The V gene is TRBV30, the J gene TRBJ1-1, with D uncertain. Germline-derived CDR1 and CDR2 are GTSNPN and SVGIG (reference sequence). The CDR3 is 14 amino acids. CDR3 protein: CAWSVPGLNTEASF. The DNA of the CDR3 is TGTGCCTGGAGTGTCCCGGGCCTGAACACTGAAGCTTCCTTT.

The gene calls are TRBV15 and TRBJ2-1; D unresolved. CDR1 is LNHNV, CDR2 YYDKDF, per germline (reference sequence). The V end was cut by 5 bases, the J end by 7 bases, with 15 bases between. The CDR3 spans 14 residues. The CDR3 sequence: CATSSIGEENEQFF. Written as DNA, the CDR3 is TGTGCCACCAGCTCCATCGGAGAAGAAAATGAGCAGTTCTTC.

There are a few counts of this clonotype. J is TRBJ2-1 and V is TRBV30, with 7 nucleotides matching TRBD2. The germline V gene encodes CDR1 GTSNPN and CDR2 SVGIG (reference sequence). The CDR3 is 17 residues long. V shed 2 bases, J shed 4 bases, and the junction held 14 bases outside the gene matches. The CDR3 coding sequence is TGTGCCTGGAGTAGGGGCCCGCTAGCGGACGATTACAATGAGCAGTTCTTC. Translated, it gives CAWSRGPLADDYNEQFF.

This clonotype was observed at least ten times. This chain joins TRBV12-3 or TRBV12-4 and TRBJ2-2; maybe TRBD2 (5 bases). V was pared by 3 bases and J by 9 bases, with 14 bases between. The CDR3 spans 14 residues. CDR3 nucleotides: TGTGCCAGCAGTTTTAGAAGGGAGTTCCGGGAGCTGTTTTTT. Amino acids: CASSFRREFRELFF.

This clonotype was seen a single time. Compared with germline, one end of the junction differs, possibly owing to a read error. DNA of the CDR3: TGTACCAGCAGCTTATCGCAGGGCGGGCAGTATTTT. Encoded protein: CTSSLSQGGQYF. This chain uses TRBV7-8 with TRBJ2-3, with a weak D call TRBD1 (5 bases). CDR3 length: 12 amino acids. From germline, CDR1 is SGHVS and CDR2 FQNEAQ.

For this clonotype: The junction departs from germline at one end; a sequencing error may be responsible. The chain joins TRBV6-6 to TRBJ1-6, with 12 bases aligning to TRBD1. The CDR3 has 17 residues. Germline V gene data show CDR1 as MNHNY and CDR2 as SVGAGI (reference sequence). The CDR3 loop is CASSYSGTGGEDSPLHF. In DNA form, the CDR3 reads TGTGCCAGCAGTTACTCTGGGACAGGGGGCGAAGATTCGCCCCTCCACTTT.

Turning to this clonotype: At one of its ends the junction is not consistent with the germline gene, which may arise from a read error. The rearrangement links TRBV12-3 or TRBV12-4 to TRBJ2-7, with TRBD1 as a possible D gene (6 bases). CDR3 length equals 15 residues. As DNA, the CDR3 is TGTGCCAGCAGCCACAGGGCAGGGTACCTCTACGAGCGGTACTTC. It is translated as CASSHRAGYLYERYF.

The chain carries TRBV30 and TRBJ1-1; a weak D match, TRBD1 (5 bases). CDR1 and CDR2 from the germline V gene are GTSNPN and SVGIG (reference sequence). This CDR3 comprises 13 residues. Trimming took 4 bases from V and 5 from J, leaving 14 bases between them. The CDR3 nucleotides read TGTGCCTGGATATGGCAGGGCGGGACTGAAGCTTTCTTT. Amino acids: CAWIWQGGTEAFF.

Worth noting for this clonotype: This sequence may be a read error, since a much larger clone differs from it by one base. The conserved closing phenylalanine or tryptophan is absent in this CDR3, likely reflecting a read error. V and J are TRBV13 and TRBJ2-7; 11 bases map to TRBD1. CDR3 length equals 16 residues. The junction had 8 bases not matched to a gene; V was cut back by 4 bases and J by 3 bases. Germline CDR1 reads PRHDT; CDR2 reads FYEKMQ (reference sequence). This CDR3 reads CASSSFPGQGDYEQYS. In DNA, the CDR3 is TGTGCCAGCAGCTCATTCCCGGGACAGGGGGACTACGAGCAGTACTCC.

Regarding this clonotype: The junction does not match germline at one end; this may be a read error. The chain uses TRBV11-2 and TRBJ2-1; 7 positions agree with TRBD2. Germline CDR1 reads SGHAT; CDR2 reads FQNNGV. The CDR3 has 15 residues. CDR3 bases: TGTGGCAGCAGCTTAGGGAGCGGGGACGAGGGTGAGCAGTTCTTC. It translates to CGSSLGSGDEGEQFF.

The CDR3 loop reads CASSFETSGYNEQFF. The CDR3 nucleotides read TGTGCCAGCAGCTTTGAGACTAGCGGCTACAATGAGCAGTTCTTC. The V call is TRBV7-8, the J call TRBJ2-1, with TRBD2 matching over 9 bases. With 3 bases clipped from V and 3 bases from J, the junction kept 3 bases outside the gene matches. Germline CDR1 is SGHVS and CDR2 is FQNEAQ. The CDR3 loop spans 15 amino acids.

This clonotype was seen more than once but under ten times. At one end, the junction sequence differs from germline, possibly due to a read error. The chain combines TRBV6-1 with TRBJ1-1; unclear D gene. The germline CDR1 and CDR2 sequences are MNHNS and SASEGT. The length of the CDR3 is 13 residues. The CDR3 loop reads CASGDVWNTEVFF. The DNA for the CDR3 is TGTGCCAGCGGGGATGTTTGGAACACTGAAGTTTTCTTT.

Turning to this clonotype: A read error is possible here, since a much larger clone lies one base away. The chain is built from TRBV4-2 and TRBJ2-1; D not resolved. The CDR3 consists of 13 residues. V shed 4 bases and J shed 5 bases, with 9 bases lying between them. Germline-derived CDR1 and CDR2 are LGHNA and YNFKEQ. The CDR3 spells CASSLTKNNEQFF. The CDR3 nucleotides read TGTGCCAGCAGCCTAACCAAGAACAATGAGCAGTTCTTC.

This clonotype was detected many times. The rearrangement joins TRBV6-5 to TRBJ2-1; 12 positions match TRBD2. The CDR3 runs 14 residues. The V segment lost 5 bases and the J segment 8 bases; nucleotides outside the gene matches: 4. Germline V CDR1 and CDR2: MNHEY, SVGAGI. The CDR3 protein is CASSLRLAGDEQFF. CDR3 DNA: TGTGCCAGCAGTCTCCGACTAGCGGGGGATGAGCAGTTCTTC.

This clonotype was picked up one time. The rearrangement uses TRBV4-2 and TRBJ1-1; D ambiguous. Germline V lookup: CDR1 LGHNA, CDR2 YNFKEQ. The CDR3 runs 14 residues. V was clipped by 1 base and J by 3 bases, with 9 bases between them. In DNA, the CDR3 is TGTGCCAGCAGCCAAGCAGGAGGCGACACTGAAGCTTTCTTT. This codes for CASSQAGGDTEAFF.

With respect to this clonotype: Germline and junction disagree at one end, which may indicate a read error. The J gene is TRBJ1-5, the V gene TRBV6-1, with D unclear. The CDR3 runs to 18 residues. Germline CDR1 MNHNS, CDR2 SASEGT. CDR3 DNA sequence: TGTGCTAGCAGTGCGAGCAGGCCTAACAAATATAGCAATCAGCCCCAGCTTTTT. Its translation: CASSASRPNKYSNQPQLF.

The table lists this clonotype with a few counts. V and J are TRBV11-2 and TRBJ2-1; D is possibly TRBD2 (5 bases). The CDR3 runs 16 residues. Between the trimmed V and J ends, which lost 5 bases and 4 bases, there was a span of 18 bases. Germline CDR1 and CDR2: SGHAT and FQNNGV. This chain's CDR3 is CASSPPRLSPYNEQFF. The CDR3 DNA follows: TGTGCCAGCAGCCCACCTCGACTATCACCTTACAATGAGCAGTTCTTC.

This clonotype came up once. Since a much larger clone is just one base distant, this may be a read error. The chain joins TRBV6-5 to TRBJ2-1, with 7 bases aligning to TRBD2. Looked up from germline, CDR1 is MNHEY and CDR2 is SVGAGI. There are 16 residues in the CDR3. The DNA of the CDR3 is TGTGCCAGCAGGAGTCAGCGGGACCACCGGGGCTATGAGGAGTTCTTC. Translation: CASRSQRDHRGYEEFF.

Notes on this clonotype: A much more abundant neighbour one base away suggests this may be a read error. The rearrangement links TRBV5-5 to TRBJ1-2; no clear D. The CDR3 sequence is 13 residues long. CDR1 SGHKS and CDR2 YYEKEE come from the germline V gene (reference sequence). CDR3 in amino acids: CTSSRHGNYGYTF. The CDR3 nucleotides are TGTACCAGCAGCCGCCACGGGAACTATGGCTACACCTTC.

This clonotype has a handful of counts. The chain has TRBV5-4 and TRBJ1-1; the D gene is possibly TRBD1 (5 bases). Germline V gives CDR1 SGHNT, CDR2 YYREEE (reference sequence). The germline V and J ends were trimmed by 0 bases and 7 bases, with 10 bases remaining between them. This CDR3 is built from 13 residues. This CDR3 is CASSLAGPVEAFF. As DNA, the CDR3 is TGTGCCAGCAGCTTGGCAGGGCCGGTTGAAGCTTTCTTT.

This clonotype was seen ten or more times. The chain links TRBV29-1 to TRBJ2-5, with 11 bases fitting TRBD1. There are 15 residues in the CDR3. Germline V gives CDR1 SQVTM, CDR2 ANQGSEA. The ends lost 1 base at V and 5 bases at J; junction bases unmatched: 6. The CDR3, as DNA: TGCAGCGTTGAAGGGACAGGGGGCCTGGGGGAGACCCAGTACTTC. It specifies CSVEGTGGLGETQYF.

This clonotype was seen a handful of times. A much larger clone is a single base away; this may be a read error. The V gene is TRBV29-1, the J gene TRBJ2-7, with D possibly matching TRBD2 (6 bases). CDR3 length: 13 amino acids. Germline V gene lookup returns CDR1 SQVTM and CDR2 ANQGSEA. The germline V and J ends were trimmed by 7 bases and 0 bases, with 13 bases remaining between them. The CDR3 region is CSASGGSSYEQYF. The CDR3 DNA follows: TGCAGCGCCAGTGGGGGGAGCTCCTACGAGCAGTACTTC.